The 20 T cell receptor beta chains listed next were all sequenced from one sample in a study of beta chain features in type 1 diabetes. What was sequenced were expressed TCRB transcripts, since all of the isolated RNA had been reverse transcribed. This table comes from immunoSEQ multiplex PCR, and its TCRdb copy is limited to in-frame clones, with some not included. The sample yields 550,000 to 850,000 clones, roughly 13% seen once. The study, taken as a whole, reports: When Type 1 diabetes patients were examined, their TCRB CDR3s proved moderately but significantly shorter in all four CD4+ subsets.

Their specific antigens are unknown. Sequenced: naive CD4+ T cells from blood. Every receptor here comes from a man aged 18 to 35 with type 1 diabetes.

V usage is TRBV28 and J usage is TRBJ1-1; 7 bases align to TRBD1. Germline trimming cut 4 bases from V and 6 bases from J; bases unmatched to any gene: 8. CDR3 length: 14 residues. The germline gives CDR1 MDHEN, CDR2 SYDVKM. The CDR3 nucleotides read TGTGCCAGCAGTTGGACAGGCTTGGGCCCTGAAGCTTTCTTT. It yields the protein CASSWTGLGPEAFF.

This clone has more than one count but fewer than ten. The chain links TRBV29-1 to TRBJ2-7; no reliable D call. This CDR3 is built from 12 residues. The V gene lost 7 bases and the J gene lost 6 bases, with 16 bases spanning the gap. Germline loops: CDR1 SQVTM, CDR2 ANQGSEA. The CDR3 DNA follows: TGCAGCGCCAGCTGGATGTCGGGCGAGCAGTACTTC. It encodes CSASWMSGEQYF.

This clone was seen more than once but under ten times. The rearrangement joins TRBV19 to TRBJ1-4; D is perhaps TRBD1 (5 bases). Germline loops: CDR1 LNHDA, CDR2 SQIVND (reference sequence). Trimming took 3 bases from V and 7 from J, leaving 9 bases between them. The CDR3 spans 13 residues. CDR3 loop: CASSIRGGEKLFF. CDR3 sequence (DNA): TGTGCCAGTAGTATTCGGGGCGGTGAAAAACTGTTTTTT.

This clone was observed a handful of times. The J gene is TRBJ1-1, the V gene TRBV29-1, with 11 bases that match TRBD1. The V and J ends lost 7 bases and 3 bases, in that order; junction bases with no gene match: 1. This CDR3 comprises 12 residues. Germline V gene sequence: CDR1 SQVTM, CDR2 ANQGSEA. The CDR3 DNA reads as TGCAGCGGGGGACAGGGGGACACTGAAGCTTTCTTT. It encodes CSGGQGDTEAFF.

The chain combines TRBV19 with TRBJ1-5; D gene ambiguous. The CDR3 runs 16 residues. Germline values: CDR1 LNHDA, CDR2 SQIVND (reference sequence). Trimming took off 3 bases at V and 2 bases at J, with 14 bases between the two ends. In nucleotides, the CDR3 is TGTGCCAGTAGTATGATAGGAGGGTTCGGCAATCAGCCCCAGCATTTT. This encodes CASSMIGGFGNQPQHF.

This chain connects TRBV7-8 to TRBJ2-7; D remains unclear. There are 12 residues in the CDR3. Germline values: CDR1 SGHVS, CDR2 FQNEAQ. V gave up 2 bases and J gave up 9 bases, with 11 bases separating them. CDR3 residues: CASSLPLEMQYF. In DNA, the CDR3 is TGTGCCAGCAGCTTACCTTTAGAGATGCAGTACTTC.

The sample holds a few counts of this clone. The rearrangement links TRBV28 to TRBJ1-5, with D uncertain. CDR1 MDHEN and CDR2 SYDVKM come from the germline V gene. The CDR3 is 11 amino acids. Trimming removed 5 bases at V and 12 bases at J, with 11 bases between. The CDR3 region has the DNA TGTGCCAGCAGTGGCACCCGGTACCAGCATTTT. It is translated as CASSGTRYQHF.

The CDR3 DNA sequence: TGTGCCAGCGGGGTGGGGGCCCTGAGGGAGACCCAGTACTTC. Translation gives CASGVGALRETQYF. The chain uses TRBV6-5 and TRBJ2-5, with D perhaps TRBD1 (6 bases). Trimming removed 8 bases at V and 5 bases at J, with 18 bases between. The CDR3 has 14 amino acids. Germline CDR1 and CDR2: MNHEY and SVGAGI.

CDR3 protein: CAWSVKVYKRVDSNQPQHF. The CDR3 DNA is TGTGCCTGGAGTGTAAAAGTTTACAAGAGGGTGGATAGCAATCAGCCCCAGCATTTT. The V gene is TRBV30, the J gene TRBJ1-5; no clear D gene. Trimming removed 0 bases at V and 0 bases at J, with 21 bases between. Germline assignment: CDR1 GTSNPN and CDR2 SVGIG (reference sequence). CDR3 length: 19 residues.

The J gene is TRBJ1-1, the V gene TRBV7-6, with D maybe TRBD1 (5 bases). V was trimmed by 5 bases and J by 1 base, leaving 17 bases between them. The CDR3 consists of 16 residues. Germline CDR1 and CDR2: SGHVS and FNYEAQ. CDR3 loop: CASSPIGGLTNTEAFF. Here the CDR3 DNA reads TGTGCCAGCAGCCCCATCGGGGGACTTACGAACACTGAAGCTTTCTTT.

There are a few counts of this clone. The chain employs TRBV7-9 and TRBJ2-5, with a tentative D call TRBD1 (5 bases). V lost 3 bases to trimming and J lost 5 bases, with 10 bases between them. Germline V gene data show CDR1 as SEHNR and CDR2 as FQNEAQ (reference sequence). The CDR3 covers 13 residues. The CDR3 here is CASSFRVMETQYF. CDR3 DNA: TGTGCCAGCAGCTTCAGGGTAATGGAGACCCAGTACTTC.

This clone was picked up a small number of times. The rearrangement uses TRBV4-1 and TRBJ2-6; D perhaps matches TRBD1 (6 bases). The V and J ends lost 4 bases and 0 bases respectively, with 13 bases between them. CDR1 is MGHRA, CDR2 YSYEKL, per germline. This CDR3 comprises 17 residues. CDR3 sequence reads: CASSPSTGPSGANVLTF. CDR3 in DNA: TGCGCCAGCAGCCCTTCGACAGGCCCCTCTGGGGCCAACGTCCTGACTTTC.

The J gene is TRBJ1-1, the V gene TRBV29-1; 7 bases are shared with TRBD1. Germline CDR1 reads SQVTM; CDR2 reads ANQGSEA. Trimming removed 6 bases from V and 1 base from J; junction bases left unmatched: 14. The CDR3 covers 16 residues. The CDR3 here is CSVDILDRDSNTEAFF. The CDR3 bases are TGCAGCGTAGATATCCTAGACAGGGACTCGAACACTGAAGCTTTCTTT.

The rearrangement links TRBV18 to TRBJ2-7; D gene uncertain. V lost 5 bases and J 2 bases, leaving 10 bases between the germline ends. The CDR3 is made up of 13 amino acids. Germline assignment: CDR1 KGHSH and CDR2 LQKENI. CDR3 nucleotide sequence: TGTGCCAGCTCAAAAGAACTGGCCTACGAGCAGTACTTC. This encodes CASSKELAYEQYF.

This clone was recorded a few times. This chain joins TRBV10-3 and TRBJ2-7; D gene ambiguous. Germline V gives CDR1 ENHRY, CDR2 SYGVKD. The CDR3 totals 15 residues. V was shortened by 3 bases and J by 2 bases, with 14 bases between the two germline ends. The CDR3 region has the DNA TGTGCCATCAGTGACGACGCAAAGGGAACCTACGAGCAGTACTTC. This gives the protein CAISDDAKGTYEQYF.

This rearrangement joins TRBV10-2 to TRBJ1-1; D is uncertain. Germline CDR1 WSHSY, CDR2 SAAADI. CDR3 size: 11 residues. V lost 2 bases and J 2 bases, leaving 0 bases between the germline ends. In DNA form, the CDR3 reads TGCGCCAGCAGTGAGAACACTGAAGCTTTCTTT. This sequence encodes CASSENTEAFF.

This clone showed up just a few times. The chain links TRBV30 to TRBJ2-7; D is uncertain. The germline V and J ends were trimmed by 7 bases and 5 bases, with 15 bases remaining between them. The CDR3 length is 12 residues. CDR1 and CDR2 (germline): GTSNPN, SVGIG (reference sequence). The CDR3 region has the DNA TGTGCCTATTCCGAGACGAAACACGAGCAGTACTTC. Protein product: CAYSETKHEQYF.

This chain uses TRBV25-1 with TRBJ2-1, with TRBD2 matching over 9 bases. CDR1 and CDR2 (germline): MGHDK, SYGVNS. V shed 1 base, J shed 3 bases, and the junction held 4 bases outside the gene matches. The CDR3 contains 16 residues. CDR3 in amino acids: CASSEWPSGDYNEQFF. The CDR3 region has the DNA TGTGCCAGCAGTGAATGGCCTAGCGGGGACTACAATGAGCAGTTCTTC.

This clone was seen a handful of times. The same CDR3 also results from other DNA sequences found in this sample. The rearrangement joins TRBV7-9 to TRBJ1-1; the D is unclear. The CDR3 is 14 amino acids. Germline V CDR1 and CDR2: SEHNR, FQNEAQ (reference sequence). V gave up 1 base and J gave up 0 bases, with 6 bases separating them. Written as DNA, the CDR3 is TGTGCCAGCAGCTTAGAGGGTTTGAACACTGAAGCTTTCTTT. Translating gives CASSLEGLNTEAFF.

The CDR3 DNA follows: TGTGCCAGCAGTGGACAGAGGAGCACAGATACGCAGTATTTT. The encoded protein is CASSGQRSTDTQYF. The chain is built from TRBV6-1 and TRBJ2-3; tentatively, D is TRBD1 (5 bases). CDR1 and CDR2 (germline): MNHNS, SASEGT. This CDR3 has 14 amino acids. V lost 4 bases to trimming and J lost 0 bases, with 8 bases between them.